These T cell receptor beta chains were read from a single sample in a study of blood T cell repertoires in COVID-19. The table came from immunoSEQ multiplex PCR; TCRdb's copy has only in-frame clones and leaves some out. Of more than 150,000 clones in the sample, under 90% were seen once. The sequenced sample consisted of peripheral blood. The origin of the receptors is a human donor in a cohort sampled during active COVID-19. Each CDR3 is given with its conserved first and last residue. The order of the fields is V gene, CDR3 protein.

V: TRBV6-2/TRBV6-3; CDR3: CASSSRTGGYGYTF
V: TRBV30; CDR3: CAWIVPGGEKLFF
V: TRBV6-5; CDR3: CATYLSETQYF
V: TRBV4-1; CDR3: CASSQGPETNTEAFF
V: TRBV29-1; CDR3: CSVEGAGGAAGANVLTF
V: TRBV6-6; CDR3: CASSTGSSGNTIYF
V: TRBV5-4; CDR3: CASSLAGDRGLQQYF
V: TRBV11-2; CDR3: CASSLDQPLTGTEAFF
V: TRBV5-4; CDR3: CASSSPRTDNSPLHF
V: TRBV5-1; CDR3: CASSLTYRGRGEKLFF
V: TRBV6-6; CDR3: CASSPLGGGDNTGELFF
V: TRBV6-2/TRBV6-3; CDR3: CASSYSDRIAGEQYF
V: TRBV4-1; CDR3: CASSHRTRDEQYF
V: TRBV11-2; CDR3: CASSLDSRLYEQYF
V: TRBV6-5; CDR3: CASSPGGYEQYF
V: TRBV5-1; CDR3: CASSVVSGYGYTF
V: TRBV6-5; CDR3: CASSYSGRGNAGELFF
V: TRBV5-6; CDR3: CASSLAGYNSPLHF
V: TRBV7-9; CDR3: CASSLTESSYNEQFF
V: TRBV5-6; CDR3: CASSWQANYGYTF
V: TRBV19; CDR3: CASSPRGEEYGYTF
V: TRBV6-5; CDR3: CASNFRTSSYNEQFF
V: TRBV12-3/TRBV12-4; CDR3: CASRTTGIYGYTF
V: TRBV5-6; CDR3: CASSRGTGAHYSNQPQHF
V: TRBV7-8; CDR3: CASRTRLGGGDTQYF
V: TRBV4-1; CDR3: CASSQETGGGTEAFF
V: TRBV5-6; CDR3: CASSLADRWNTEAFF
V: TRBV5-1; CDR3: CASRQSTDTQYF
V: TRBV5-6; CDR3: CASSSWDSVDGYTF
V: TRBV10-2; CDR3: CASLSESAVQYF
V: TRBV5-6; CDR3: CASSLVVTGGDYGYTF
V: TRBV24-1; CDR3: CATGRRADTEAFF
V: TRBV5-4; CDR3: CASSRNGGDYNEQFF
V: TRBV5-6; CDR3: CASRLVGVPDTQYF
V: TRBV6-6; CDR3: CASSYSDTGEQFF
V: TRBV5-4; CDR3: CASSYVRSNEQFF
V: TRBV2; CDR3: CASSSDFTGALSGTEAFF
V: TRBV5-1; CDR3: CASQVFSGGSYEQYF
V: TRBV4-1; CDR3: CASSLRTIMNTEAFF
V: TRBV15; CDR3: CATSRSQGFEAFF
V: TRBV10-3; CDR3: CAISEVRADNQPQHF
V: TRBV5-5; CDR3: CASSLVGGDTQYF
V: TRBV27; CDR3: CASSPTYDSQETQYF
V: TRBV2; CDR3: CASSPSLNTEAFF
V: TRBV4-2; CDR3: CASSQDRDQPQHF
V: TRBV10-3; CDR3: CAISVEGADRAEAFF
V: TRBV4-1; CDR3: CASSQVLAGGHEQFF
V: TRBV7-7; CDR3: CASSLTRGASDTQYF
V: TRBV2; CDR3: CASSDGQSGNTIYF
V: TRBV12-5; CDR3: CASGSGGGQETQYF
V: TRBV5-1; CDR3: CASSLGVAGRTDTQYF
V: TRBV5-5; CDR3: CASSLDVAYEQYF